This TCR beta chain stems from a study of T cell responses to AZD1222 COVID-19 vaccine. Measured with immunoSEQ multiplex PCR; TCRdb has only the in-frame clones, and not every one. Altogether around 160,000 clones are present, 75% to 95% being singletons, with the ten largest covering around 2.8%. Points on this clone: Its antigen remains unidentified.

General study results and limits: Repertoires in all cases were sampled only once the peak T cell response had passed. Only a handful of AZD1222 recipients, roughly 6 in all, had baseline seropositivity. Nearly half of the spike-specific TCRs reportedly recognize variant regions that carry no mutations. Clonal diversity may have been underestimated, and the donors were mostly white British, with more females than males.

Trimming shortened V by 5 bases and J by 1 base, and 14 bases separated the two germline ends. The CDR3 sequence is 15 residues long. Germline CDR1 reads LNHDA; CDR2 reads SQIVND (reference sequence). The sequences come from peripheral blood, collected on day 0 of MenACWY control vaccination. The clonotype originates from an adult in good health. The chain couples TRBV19 to TRBJ1-2, with D hard to call. As DNA, the CDR3 is TGTGCCAGTAGTGGCAAAACGACGGGTAACTATGGCTACACCTTC. Translation: CASSGKTTGNYGYTF. Looking up the rest from reference TRBV19 and TRBJ1-2 gives the full variable domain: DGGITQSPKYLFRKEGQNVTLSCEQNLNHDAMYWYRQDPGQGLRLIYYSQIVNDFQKGDIAEGYSVSREKKESFPLTVTSAQKNPTAFYLCASSGKTTGNYGYTFGSGTRLTVV.